This TCR beta chain is drawn from a study of T-cell memory formation after mild COVID-19. Whole-study context: There were largely donor-specific TCR clusters.

The TCR alpha and TCR beta cDNA libraries, bearing sample barcodes and UMIs, were generated by 5'RACE using constant-segment primers. Using its own MiXCR run on the 5' RACE reads, TCRdb lists one record per CDR3 protein. The table includes 470,000 or so distinct CDR3 sequences, around 20% detected once. There are 15 residues in the CDR3. V lost 3 bases and J lost 6; bases outside the gene matches: 7. Germline loops: CDR1 ENHRY, CDR2 SYGVKD. The specimen was PBMCs or a T cell subset sorted from them (not recorded which). The chain joins TRBV10-3 to TRBJ1-2, with 10 nucleotides matching TRBD1. The source of this sequence is an adult woman who had mild COVID-19 (a few samples of this study predate the infection). Cell type and time point are not known. This CDR3 is CAISDPDRGLHGYTF. The CDR3 DNA sequence: TGTGCCATCAGTGACCCCGACAGGGGGCTCCATGGCTACACCTTC.